Listed here are 18 T cell receptor beta chains from one sample, sequenced in a study of cytomegalovirus exposure and HLA in healthy donors. 13 Jbeta primers and 60 Vbeta primers were used for the PCR. The method was immunoSEQ multiplex PCR; TCRdb's version includes in-frame clones alone and lacks a portion of them. This repertoire shows 120,000 to 150,000 clones, around 80% found once; its top ten account for more than 4%. The sample comprised PBMCs. These receptor sequences come from a woman aged 40-49 years in good health and CMV-seropositive.

This chain connects TRBV7-2 to TRBJ2-7; D possibly corresponds to TRBD1 (5 bases). Trimming pared 0 bases from V and 0 bases from J, leaving 18 bases between. The CDR3 extends over 18 amino acids. Germline lookup yields CDR1 SGHTA and CDR2 FQGNSA. CDR3 in amino acids: CASSLAYSGAASSYEQYF. As DNA, the CDR3 is TGTGCCAGCAGCTTAGCATACAGTGGGGCCGCGAGCTCCTACGAGCAGTACTTC.

J is TRBJ1-2 and V is TRBV28; perhaps TRBD1 as D (5 bases). V was pared by 6 bases and J by 0 bases, with 17 bases between. Germline V gene data show CDR1 as MDHEN and CDR2 as SYDVKM. There are 16 residues in the CDR3. The CDR3 protein is CASSQGTGVTNYGYTF. CDR3 coding DNA: TGTGCCAGCAGCCAGGGAACAGGCGTTACTAACTATGGCTACACCTTC.

V usage is TRBV25-1 and J usage is TRBJ1-5; D is perhaps TRBD1 (5 bases). Trimming removed 4 bases at V and 1 base at J, with 11 bases between. Germline V gene lookup returns CDR1 MGHDK and CDR2 SYGVNS. The CDR3 is made up of 15 amino acids. CDR3 nucleotide sequence: TGTGCCAGCAGTGCTCGGGGGGGGAGCAATCAGCCCCAGCATTTT. It encodes CASSARGGSNQPQHF.

The J gene is TRBJ2-7, the V gene TRBV4-3; TRBD2 matches at 10 bases. CDR1 LGHNA and CDR2 YSLEER come from the germline V gene. J lost 6 bases, V lost 1 base, and 6 bases had no gene match. The CDR3 runs 15 residues. The CDR3 region has the DNA TGCGCCAGCAGCCAAGTAAGTCTAGCGGGAGTCGAGCAGTACTTC. Its translation is CASSQVSLAGVEQYF.

The J gene is TRBJ2-5, the V gene TRBV27; D may be TRBD2 (5 bases). CDR1 MNHEY and CDR2 SMNVEV come from the germline V gene (reference sequence). V lost 6 bases, J lost 6 bases, and 14 bases lay in between. This CDR3 region has 13 residues. The CDR3 DNA reads TGTGCCAGCAGGACTCCGAGGGCCCAGACCCAGTACTTC. Its protein product is CASRTPRAQTQYF.

In this sample, this clone turned up once. The rearrangement uses TRBV6-5 and TRBJ1-5; 7 nucleotides line up with TRBD1. Germline V CDR1 and CDR2: MNHEY, SVGAGI. Trimming cost V 5 bases and J 2 bases; bases outside gene matches: 6. There are 15 residues in the CDR3. CDR3 residues: CASSAGTDGNQPQHF. The CDR3 coding sequence is TGTGCCAGCAGTGCCGGGACAGATGGCAATCAGCCCCAGCATTTT.

The rearrangement joins TRBV7-8 to TRBJ2-7, with a possible D match to TRBD2 (5 bases). This CDR3 comprises 13 residues. Germline CDR1 and CDR2: SGHVS and FQNEAQ. V gave up 1 base and J gave up 4 bases, with 8 bases separating them. As DNA, the CDR3 is TGTGCCAGCAGCTTAGGAGAGGGTTACGAGCAGTACTTC. This sequence encodes CASSLGEGYEQYF.

The V and J genes are TRBV11-2 and TRBJ2-7, with TRBD2 as a possible D gene (5 bases). Germline assignment: CDR1 SGHAT and CDR2 FQNNGV. The CDR3 totals 13 residues. The V gene lost 0 bases and the J gene lost 3 bases, with 6 bases spanning the gap. The chain's CDR3 is CASSLDGVYEQYF. CDR3 in DNA: TGTGCCAGCAGCTTAGACGGGGTCTACGAGCAGTACTTC.

This rearrangement joins TRBV6-1 to TRBJ2-5; D may be TRBD1 (5 bases). The DNA end lines up better with TRBJ2-7; the J call may be wrong. This CDR3 is 15 amino acids long. Germline V gives CDR1 MNHNS, CDR2 SASEGT. The CDR3 region has the DNA TGTGCCAGCAGTGTTATGTGGGGCTTGAGCTACGAGCAGTACTTC. Protein sequence: CASSVMWGLSYEQYF.

The CDR3 here is CASSLGGIGRAEQYF. The CDR3 nucleotides are TGCGCCAGCAGCTTGGGGGGGATTGGGAGGGCCGAGCAGTACTTC. V usage is TRBV5-1 and J usage is TRBJ2-7; 7 bases match TRBD2. CDR1 is SGHRS, CDR2 YFSETQ, per germline. This CDR3 comprises 15 residues. J was trimmed by 6 bases and V by 0 bases; bases with no gene match: 9.

V is TRBV4-2 and J is TRBJ1-5, with unresolved D. Trimming removed 0 bases at V and 7 bases at J, with 10 bases between. Germline CDR1 and CDR2: LGHNA and YNFKEQ. CDR3 length: 14 residues. CDR3 residues: CASSQERREQPQHF. CDR3 sequence (DNA): TGTGCCAGCAGCCAAGAAAGGAGGGAACAGCCCCAGCATTTT.

This clone has only a few counts. This rearrangement joins TRBV7-9 to TRBJ2-3; 14 positions agree with TRBD2. Germline lookup yields CDR1 SEHNR and CDR2 FQNEAQ (reference sequence). The CDR3 spans 19 residues. Trimming at V came to 3 bases and at J to 4 bases, leaving 12 bases not matched to a gene. The CDR3 here is CASSFFVGTSGSVADTQYF. CDR3 bases: TGTGCCAGCAGCTTCTTCGTCGGGACTAGCGGGAGTGTCGCAGATACGCAGTATTTT.

V gene TRBV5-1 combines with J gene TRBJ1-1; 7 bases are a match to TRBD1. Germline lookup yields CDR1 SGHRS and CDR2 YFSETQ. Trimming at V came to 4 bases and at J to 0 bases, leaving 0 bases not matched to a gene. The CDR3 totals 13 residues. CDR3 DNA sequence: TGCGCCAGCAGCGACAGGGTGAACACTGAAGCTTTCTTT. This gives the protein CASSDRVNTEAFF.

This chain links TRBV7-8 with TRBJ1-6; a weak D match, TRBD1 (6 bases). The germline V gene encodes CDR1 SGHVS and CDR2 FQNEAQ. The germline V and J ends were trimmed by 4 bases and 5 bases, with 18 bases remaining between them. This CDR3 has 17 residues. The CDR3 spells CASSYRAGTNHNSPLHF. For the CDR3, the DNA is TGTGCCAGCAGCTACCGCGCCGGGACAAACCATAATTCACCCCTCCACTTT.

The J gene is TRBJ2-1, the V gene TRBV7-8, with 9 nucleotides matching TRBD1. The CDR3 length is 17 residues. Germline loops: CDR1 SGHVS, CDR2 FQNEAQ. Trimming took 1 base from V and 1 from J; bases not matched to a gene: 5. The CDR3 is CASSLGGTGHSYNEQFF. CDR3 nucleotide sequence: TGTGCCAGCAGCTTAGGGGGGACAGGGCATTCCTACAATGAGCAGTTCTTC.

The chain combines TRBV14 with TRBJ1-2; D gene unclear. The CDR3 has 14 residues. Germline values: CDR1 SGHDN, CDR2 FVKESK. V was cut by 3 bases and J by 3 bases, with 11 bases left in between. The DNA for the CDR3 is TGTGCCAGCAGCCAGGCAGGCGAGTACTATGGCTACACCTTC. The encoded protein is CASSQAGEYYGYTF.

The chain has TRBV27 and TRBJ2-1; 13 bases are a match to TRBD2. CDR3 length: 16 amino acids. J lost 0 bases, V lost 6 bases, and 2 bases had no gene match. CDR1 and CDR2 (germline): MNHEY, SMNVEV (reference sequence). The CDR3 nucleotides read TGTGCCAGCAGCGGACTAGCGGGGGCCTCCTACAATGAGCAGTTCTTC. Translation: CASSGLAGASYNEQFF.

This chain joins TRBV5-1 and TRBJ2-5; TRBD1 matches 7 bases. The J call may be faulty, since TRBJ2-7 better matches the DNA end. CDR1 and CDR2 (germline): SGHRS, YFSETQ. The CDR3 is 14 residues long. The CDR3 DNA reads TGCGCCAGCAGCTTGGCACAGGGGATCTACGAGCAGTACTTC. Protein product: CASSLAQGIYEQYF.